This TCR beta chain was captured in a study of blood T cell repertoires in COVID-19. Across the whole study: Acute and convalescent COVID-19 samples came from the United States, Italy and Spain.

V shed 6 bases and J 3 bases; nucleotides not matched to a gene: 6. Germline CDR1 is KGHSH and CDR2 is LQKENI. The CDR3 runs 14 residues. In the source study's methods: Reference gene primers were amplified, and this amplification served to estimate nucleated cell counts. Using immunoSEQ multiplex PCR, the repertoire was profiled, and TCRdb retains in-frame clones only, with some absent. From that table come the V and J calls and clone size; the DNA was used to work out D and trimming. In the table there are roughly 56,000 clones, 90% of which are singletons. This receptor was obtained from a man in his 60s with active COVID-19. The sequenced sample consisted of peripheral blood. This sequence joins TRBV18 and TRBJ1-1, with 8 bases lining up with TRBD1. The CDR3 DNA reads TGTGCCAGCTCGCCCCAGGGGGCGGACACTGAAGCTTTCTTT. Protein product: CASSPQGADTEAFF.